The clone carrying this T cell receptor (beta chain) was counted between two and nine times. A CD8+CD4-CCR7+CD45RA+ gate was used to sort naive CD8 T cells. The sample belongs to a study of molecular identifiers for immune sequencing clone quantification. In the study overall: Replicate experiments divided RNA from roughly 20,000 or 100,000 naive CD8 cells into five parts and sequenced four.

From the PCR reads, TCRdb called clonotypes with MiXCR, one entry per CDR3 protein. The sample shows about half a million distinct CDR3 sequences, 20% to 25% of them seen only once. From germline, CDR1 is SEHNR and CDR2 FQNEAQ (reference sequence). The CDR3 totals 14 residues. Trimming took 5 bases from V and 4 from J, leaving 11 bases between them. This clonotype was sampled from a human donor in good health. Some libraries in this study had Jurkat cell RNA spiked in. V gene TRBV7-9 combines with J gene TRBJ1-4, with a possible D match to TRBD1 (5 bases). The sample comprised naive CD8+ T cells from blood, with Jurkat cell RNA spiked in. This sample's subset: FACS-sorted CD8+CD4-CCR7+CD45RA+ naive T cells. The CDR3 reads CASSISGHNEKLFF. The DNA for the CDR3 is TGTGCCAGCAGCATCAGTGGACATAATGAAAAACTGTTTTTT.